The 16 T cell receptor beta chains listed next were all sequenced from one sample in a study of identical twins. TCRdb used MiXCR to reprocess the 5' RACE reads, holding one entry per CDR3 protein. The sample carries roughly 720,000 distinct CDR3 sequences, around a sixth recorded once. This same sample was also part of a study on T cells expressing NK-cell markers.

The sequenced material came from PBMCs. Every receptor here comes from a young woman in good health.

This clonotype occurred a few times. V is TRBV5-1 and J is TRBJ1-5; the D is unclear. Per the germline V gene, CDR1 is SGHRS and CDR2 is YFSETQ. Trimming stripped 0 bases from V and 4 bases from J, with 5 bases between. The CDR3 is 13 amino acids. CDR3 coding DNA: TGCGCCAGCAGCTTGGACGTTAATCAGCCCCAGCATTTT. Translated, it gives CASSLDVNQPQHF.

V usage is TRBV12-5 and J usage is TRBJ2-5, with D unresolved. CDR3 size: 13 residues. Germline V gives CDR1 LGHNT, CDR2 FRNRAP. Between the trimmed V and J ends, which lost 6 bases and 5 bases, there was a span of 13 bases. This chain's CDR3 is CASGLGPWETQYF. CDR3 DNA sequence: TGTGCTAGTGGCCTTGGACCTTGGGAGACCCAGTACTTC.

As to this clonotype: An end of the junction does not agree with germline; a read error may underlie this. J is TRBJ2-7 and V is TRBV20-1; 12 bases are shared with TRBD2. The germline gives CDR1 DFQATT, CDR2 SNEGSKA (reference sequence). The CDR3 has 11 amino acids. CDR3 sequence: CSARGLAGVSF. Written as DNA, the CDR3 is TGCAGTGCTAGGGGACTAGCGGGCGTAAGCTTC.

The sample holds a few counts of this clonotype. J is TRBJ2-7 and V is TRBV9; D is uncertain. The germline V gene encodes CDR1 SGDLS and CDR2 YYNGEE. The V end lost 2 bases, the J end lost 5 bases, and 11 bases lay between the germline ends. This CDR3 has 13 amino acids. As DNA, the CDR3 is TGTGCCAGCAGCGTCTGGGGTACGGACGAGCAGTACTTC. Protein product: CASSVWGTDEQYF.

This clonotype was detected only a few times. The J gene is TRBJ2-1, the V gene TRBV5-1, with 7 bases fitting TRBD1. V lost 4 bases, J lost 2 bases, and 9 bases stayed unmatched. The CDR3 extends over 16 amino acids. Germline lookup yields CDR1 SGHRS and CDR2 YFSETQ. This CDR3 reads CASSPMAGTAYNEQFF. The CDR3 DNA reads TGCGCCAGCAGCCCAATGGCCGGGACAGCCTACAATGAGCAGTTCTTC.

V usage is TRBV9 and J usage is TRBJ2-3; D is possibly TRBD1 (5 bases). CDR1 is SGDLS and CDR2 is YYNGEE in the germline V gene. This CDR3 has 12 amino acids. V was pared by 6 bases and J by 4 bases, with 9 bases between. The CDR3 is CASNRQSDTQYF. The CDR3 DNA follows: TGTGCCAGCAACAGACAGTCAGATACGCAGTATTTT.

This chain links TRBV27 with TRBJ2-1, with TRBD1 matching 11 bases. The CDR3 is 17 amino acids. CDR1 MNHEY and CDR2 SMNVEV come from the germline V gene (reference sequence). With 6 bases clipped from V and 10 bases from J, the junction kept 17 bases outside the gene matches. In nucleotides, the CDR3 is TGTGCCAGCAGCGAACAGAATCCCGGGACAGGGGGTCCCGAGCAGTTCTTC. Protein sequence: CASSEQNPGTGGPEQFF.

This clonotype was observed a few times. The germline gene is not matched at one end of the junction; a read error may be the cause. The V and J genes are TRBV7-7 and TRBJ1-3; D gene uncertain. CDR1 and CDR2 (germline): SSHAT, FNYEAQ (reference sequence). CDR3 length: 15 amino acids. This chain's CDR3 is CASSLRTGGGNTIYF. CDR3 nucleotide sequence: TGTGCTAGCAGCTTACGGACGGGCGGTGGAAACACCATATATTTT.

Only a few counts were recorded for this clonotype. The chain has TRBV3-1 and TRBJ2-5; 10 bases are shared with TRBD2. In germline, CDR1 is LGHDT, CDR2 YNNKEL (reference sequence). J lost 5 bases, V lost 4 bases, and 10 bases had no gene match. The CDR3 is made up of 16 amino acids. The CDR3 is CASSPSSGSRGETQYF. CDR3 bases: TGTGCCAGCAGCCCTTCTAGCGGGAGTCGTGGGGAGACCCAGTACTTC.

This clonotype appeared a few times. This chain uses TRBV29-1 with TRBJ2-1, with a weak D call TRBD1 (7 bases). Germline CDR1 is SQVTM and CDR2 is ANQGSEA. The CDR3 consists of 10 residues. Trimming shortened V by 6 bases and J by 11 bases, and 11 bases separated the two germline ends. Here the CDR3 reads CSVGGQQQFF. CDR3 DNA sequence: TGCAGCGTGGGGGGACAGCAGCAGTTCTTC.

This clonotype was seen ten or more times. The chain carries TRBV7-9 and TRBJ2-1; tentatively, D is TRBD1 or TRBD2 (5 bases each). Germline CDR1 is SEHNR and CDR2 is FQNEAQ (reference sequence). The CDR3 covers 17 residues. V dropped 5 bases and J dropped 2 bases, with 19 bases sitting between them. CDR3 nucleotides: TGTGCCAGCAGCCCGTTTAGAGGGCAGGGTACCTACAATGAGCAGTTCTTC. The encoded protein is CASSPFRGQGTYNEQFF.

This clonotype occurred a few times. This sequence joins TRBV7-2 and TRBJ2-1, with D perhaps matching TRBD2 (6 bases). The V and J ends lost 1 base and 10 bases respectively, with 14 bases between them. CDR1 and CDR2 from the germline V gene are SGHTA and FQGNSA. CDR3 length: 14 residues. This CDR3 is CASSLVLAAREQFF. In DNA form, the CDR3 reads TGTGCCAGCAGCTTAGTCTTAGCGGCTCGAGAGCAGTTCTTC.

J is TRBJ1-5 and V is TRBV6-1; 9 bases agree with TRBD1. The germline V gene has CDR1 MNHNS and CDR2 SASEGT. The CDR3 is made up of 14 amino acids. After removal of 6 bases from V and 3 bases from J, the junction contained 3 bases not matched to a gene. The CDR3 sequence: CASRRTGDNQPQHF. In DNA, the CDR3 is TGTGCCAGCAGAAGGACAGGGGACAATCAGCCCCAGCATTTT.

The CDR3 reads CASSYNPGVAYEQYF. The CDR3 region has the DNA TGTGCCAGCAGTTATAACCCGGGAGTGGCCTACGAGCAGTACTTC. The V and J genes are TRBV6-5 and TRBJ2-7, with D possibly matching TRBD2 (6 bases). V was shortened by 3 bases and J by 2 bases, with 14 bases between the two germline ends. There are 15 residues in the CDR3. CDR1 MNHEY and CDR2 SVGAGI come from the germline V gene.

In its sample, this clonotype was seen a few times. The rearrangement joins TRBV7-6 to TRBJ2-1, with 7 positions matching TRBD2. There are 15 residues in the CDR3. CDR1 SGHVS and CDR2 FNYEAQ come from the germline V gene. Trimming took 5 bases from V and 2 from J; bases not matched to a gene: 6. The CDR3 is CASSTRLAPYNEQFF. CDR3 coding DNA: TGTGCCAGCAGCACCCGACTAGCTCCCTACAATGAGCAGTTCTTC. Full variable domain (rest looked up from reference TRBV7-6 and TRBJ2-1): GAGVSQSPRYKVTKRGQDVALRCDPISGHVSLYWYRQALGQGPEFLTYFNYEAQQDKSGLPNDRFSAERPEGSISTLTIQRTEQRDSAMYRCASSTRLAPYNEQFFGPGTRLTVL.

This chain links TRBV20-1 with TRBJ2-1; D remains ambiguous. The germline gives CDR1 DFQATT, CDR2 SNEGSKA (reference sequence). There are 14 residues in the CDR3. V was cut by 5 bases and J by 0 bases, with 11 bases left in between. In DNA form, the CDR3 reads TGCAGTGCTTCCGCCCCGAGCTCCTACAATGAGCAGTTCTTC. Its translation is CSASAPSSYNEQFF.